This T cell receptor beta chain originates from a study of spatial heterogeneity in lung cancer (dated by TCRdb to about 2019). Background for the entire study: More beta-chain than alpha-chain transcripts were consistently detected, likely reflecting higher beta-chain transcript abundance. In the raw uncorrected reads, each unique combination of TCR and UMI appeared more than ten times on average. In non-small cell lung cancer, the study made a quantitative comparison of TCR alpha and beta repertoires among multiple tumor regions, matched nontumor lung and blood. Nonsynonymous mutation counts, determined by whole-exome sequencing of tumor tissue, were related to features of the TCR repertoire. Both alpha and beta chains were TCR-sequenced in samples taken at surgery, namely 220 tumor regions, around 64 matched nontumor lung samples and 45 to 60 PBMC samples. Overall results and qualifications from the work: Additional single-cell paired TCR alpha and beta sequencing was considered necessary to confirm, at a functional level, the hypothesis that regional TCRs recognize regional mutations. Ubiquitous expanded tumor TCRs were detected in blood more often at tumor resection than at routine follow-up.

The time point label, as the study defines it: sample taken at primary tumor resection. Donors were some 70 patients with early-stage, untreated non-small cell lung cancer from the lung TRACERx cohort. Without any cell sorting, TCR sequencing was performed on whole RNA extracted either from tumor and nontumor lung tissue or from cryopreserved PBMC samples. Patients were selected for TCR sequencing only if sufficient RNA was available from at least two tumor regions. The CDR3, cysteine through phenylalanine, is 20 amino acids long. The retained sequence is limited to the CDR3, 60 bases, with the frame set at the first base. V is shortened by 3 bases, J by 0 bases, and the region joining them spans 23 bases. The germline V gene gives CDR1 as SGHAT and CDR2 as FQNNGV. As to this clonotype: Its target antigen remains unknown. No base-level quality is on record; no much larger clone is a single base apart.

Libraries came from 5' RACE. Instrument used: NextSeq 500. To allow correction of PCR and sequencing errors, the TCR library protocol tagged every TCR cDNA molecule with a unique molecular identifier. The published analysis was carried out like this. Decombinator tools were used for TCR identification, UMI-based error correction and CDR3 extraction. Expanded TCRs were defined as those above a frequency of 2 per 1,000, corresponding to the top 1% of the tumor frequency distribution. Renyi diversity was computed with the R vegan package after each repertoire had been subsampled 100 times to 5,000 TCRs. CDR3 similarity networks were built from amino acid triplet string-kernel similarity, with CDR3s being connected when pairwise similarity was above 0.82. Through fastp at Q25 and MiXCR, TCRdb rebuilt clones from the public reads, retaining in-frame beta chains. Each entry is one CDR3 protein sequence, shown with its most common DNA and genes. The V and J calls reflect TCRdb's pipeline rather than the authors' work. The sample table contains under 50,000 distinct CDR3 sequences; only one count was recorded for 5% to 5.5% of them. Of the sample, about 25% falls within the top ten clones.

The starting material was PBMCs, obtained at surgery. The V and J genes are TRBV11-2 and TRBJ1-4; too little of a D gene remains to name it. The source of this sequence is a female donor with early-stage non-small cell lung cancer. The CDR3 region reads CASSFLPVTTGLATNEKLFF. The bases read TGTGCCAGCAGCTTCCTACCGGTAACCACGGGCCTTGCAACTAATGAAAAACTGTTTTTT.